These 23 T cell receptor beta chains were sequenced from one sample in a study of T cells in Graves' hyperthyroidism and ophthalmopathy. There were TCR beta CDR3 regions amplified from RNA transcripts. Carried out on the TCR CDR3, a first-round RT-PCR used the HTBI primer set. TCRdb itself ran the multiplex PCR reads through MiXCR, one entry per CDR3 protein. The data contain about 560,000 distinct CDR3 sequences, 16% of them singletons. The sequencing sample was made of blood. The receptors were gathered from a woman under 30 with Graves' hyperthyroidism.

This clonotype showed up many times. The chain carries TRBV7-8 and TRBJ2-7, with 7 positions matching TRBD1. The germline gives CDR1 SGHVS, CDR2 FQNEAQ. The V and J ends lost 4 bases and 3 bases, in that order; junction bases with no gene match: 3. The CDR3 loop spans 13 amino acids. CDR3 coding DNA: TGTGCCAGCAGCTGGGGACAGAACTACGAGCAGTACTTC. Protein: CASSWGQNYEQYF.

This clonotype was detected ten times or more. The CDR3 region is CATDLTGRGRGYTF. CDR3 nucleotide sequence: TGTGCCACCGATTTAACGGGCAGGGGGAGAGGCTACACCTTC. This chain connects TRBV28 to TRBJ1-2, with TRBD1 matching over 7 bases. Germline trimming cut 10 bases from V and 8 bases from J; bases unmatched to any gene: 16. This CDR3 spans 14 amino acids. Per germline, CDR1 MDHEN and CDR2 SYDVKM.

The CDR3 DNA sequence: TGTGCCAGCAGCCAAGGGGCTAGCGGGAGGGGCGATGAGCAGTTCTTC. Amino acids: CASSQGASGRGDEQFF. This sequence joins TRBV3-1 and TRBJ2-1; TRBD2 matches 12 bases. V dropped 1 base and J dropped 8; count of bases not matched to a gene: 6. CDR1 is LGHDT, CDR2 YNNKEL, per germline (reference sequence). The CDR3 runs 16 residues.

V is TRBV19 and J is TRBJ1-5; no definite D call. The CDR3 contains 14 residues. Trimming removed 2 bases from V and 7 bases from J, with 12 bases in between. Germline loops: CDR1 LNHDA, CDR2 SQIVND (reference sequence). The CDR3 protein is CASSIRRAQQPQHF. The CDR3 DNA is TGTGCCAGTAGTATAAGGAGGGCCCAACAGCCCCAGCATTTT. Full variable domain (outside the CDR3, taken from reference TRBV19 and TRBJ1-5): DGGITQSPKYLFRKEGQNVTLSCEQNLNHDAMYWYRQDPGQGLRLIYYSQIVNDFQKGDIAEGYSVSREKKESFPLTVTSAQKNPTAFYLCASSIRRAQQPQHFGDGTRLSIL.

This clonotype was picked up many times. The gene calls are TRBV6-1 and TRBJ1-1; unclear D gene. CDR1 MNHNS and CDR2 SASEGT come from the germline V gene. CDR3 length: 17 residues. Deletions cut 5 bases from V and 3 bases from J, with 22 bases between. CDR3 in amino acids: CASSYLPRASSYTEAFF. In DNA, the CDR3 is TGTGCCAGCAGTTATCTGCCGCGGGCATCGTCTTACACTGAAGCTTTCTTT.

This clonotype has a count of ten or more. The rearrangement links TRBV11-2 to TRBJ1-1; 7 positions match TRBD1. The germline V gene encodes CDR1 SGHAT and CDR2 FQNNGV. CDR3 length equals 18 residues. The trim removed 0 bases at V and 1 base at J, leaving 11 bases unmatched. The CDR3 DNA reads as TGTGCCAGCAGCTTAGAGGGACAGCGATGGCGGGGGAACACTGAAGCTTTCTTT. It encodes CASSLEGQRWRGNTEAFF.

This clonotype was recorded at least ten times. This chain uses TRBV2 with TRBJ2-7; unclear D gene. The CDR3 spans 13 residues. V was pared by 8 bases and J by 3 bases, with 14 bases between. Germline V gene sequence: CDR1 SNHLY, CDR2 FYNNEI. The CDR3 protein is CASERVRSYEQYF. Written as DNA, the CDR3 is TGTGCCAGCGAAAGGGTGAGGAGCTACGAGCAGTACTTC.

This clonotype has at least ten counts. The chain has TRBV2 and TRBJ2-1; 7 positions agree with TRBD2. Germline V CDR1 and CDR2: SNHLY, FYNNEI. The CDR3 runs to 12 residues. V was pared by 8 bases and J by 4 bases, with 2 bases of the junction left unmatched. The CDR3 DNA reads TGTGCCAGCGGGAGGGCTTACAATGAGCAGTTCTTC. Amino acid sequence: CASGRAYNEQFF.

The V and J genes are TRBV6-2 or TRBV6-3 and TRBJ1-1; D unresolved. Per germline, CDR1 MNHEY and CDR2 SVGEGT. The V end lost 2 bases, the J end lost 0 bases, and 7 bases lay between the germline ends. This CDR3 has 14 residues. The CDR3 region has the DNA TGTGCCAGCAGTTACGGAGATATGAACACTGAAGCTTTCTTT. It yields the protein CASSYGDMNTEAFF.

This clonotype was recorded many times. This chain uses TRBV12-3 or TRBV12-4 with TRBJ2-7; the D gene is possibly TRBD2 (5 bases). The CDR3 covers 13 residues. V lost 3 bases to trimming and J lost 2 bases, with 8 bases between them. CDR3 region: CASSFGIPYEQYF. The CDR3 DNA reads TGTGCCAGCAGTTTCGGGATACCCTACGAGCAGTACTTC.

For the CDR3, the DNA is TGTGCCAGCAGCCAAAAAGCGGAAAGCTCCTACAATGAGCAGTTCTTC. This codes for CASSQKAESSYNEQFF. The chain is built from TRBV3-1 and TRBJ2-1; TRBD2 is a possible D gene (5 bases). Trimming removed 2 bases at V and 0 bases at J, with 11 bases between. This CDR3 region has 16 residues. Germline CDR1 reads LGHDT; CDR2 reads YNNKEL (reference sequence).

This chain connects TRBV27 to TRBJ1-6; D is unclear. V gave up 3 bases and J gave up 0 bases, with 12 bases separating them. The CDR3 contains 17 residues. CDR1 and CDR2 (germline): MNHEY, SMNVEV (reference sequence). The chain's CDR3 is CASSLDLDSSYNSPLHF. CDR3 coding DNA: TGTGCCAGCAGTTTGGACTTGGATAGCTCCTATAATTCACCCCTCCACTTT.

The chain couples TRBV3-1 to TRBJ2-7; no clear D gene. This CDR3 has 14 residues. Germline V gives CDR1 LGHDT, CDR2 YNNKEL (reference sequence). V lost 0 bases to trimming and J lost 2 bases, with 8 bases between them. CDR3 protein: CASSQDDPTYEQYF. The CDR3 DNA reads TGTGCCAGCAGCCAAGACGACCCTACCTACGAGCAGTACTTC.

This clonotype was seen repeatedly, ten times or more. The chain joins TRBV5-1 to TRBJ2-3, with D possibly called TRBD1 or TRBD2 (5 bases each). The CDR3 loop spans 17 amino acids. V lost 2 bases to trimming and J lost 6 bases, with 22 bases between them. CDR1 and CDR2 from the germline V gene are SGHRS and YFSETQ. CDR3 in DNA: TGCGCCAGCAGCTTTGGGGCCCGGGGTTGGAACTTCGATACGCAGTATTTT. Translation: CASSFGARGWNFDTQYF.

In this sample, this clonotype turned up many times. This sequence joins TRBV6-1 and TRBJ2-5; no clear D gene. This CDR3 has 15 amino acids. The V gene lost 7 bases and the J gene lost 6 bases, with 21 bases spanning the gap. Germline V CDR1 and CDR2: MNHNS, SASEGT. The chain's CDR3 is CASKLGKLSEKTQYF. The CDR3 DNA reads TGTGCCAGCAAACTCGGCAAGCTCAGCGAAAAGACCCAGTACTTC.

This clonotype was counted between two and nine times. The gene calls are TRBV27 and TRBJ2-7, with D uncertain. The CDR3 sequence is 13 residues long. Germline V gives CDR1 MNHEY, CDR2 SMNVEV (reference sequence). V lost 5 bases and J 6 bases, leaving 14 bases between the germline ends. The CDR3 DNA reads as TGTGCCAGCAGTCTAAAGTGGGCAGCCGAGCAGTACTTC. Translated: CASSLKWAAEQYF.

This clonotype was seen many times. The V and J genes are TRBV20-1 and TRBJ2-1; 7 bases match TRBD2. This CDR3 spans 15 amino acids. Germline lookup yields CDR1 DFQATT and CDR2 SNEGSKA (reference sequence). V dropped 6 bases and J dropped 0; count of bases not matched to a gene: 8. As DNA, the CDR3 is TGCAGTGCCACGACTAGCCGTCGCTCCTACAATGAGCAGTTCTTC. This sequence encodes CSATTSRRSYNEQFF.

The table lists this clonotype with many counts. This rearrangement joins TRBV12-3 or TRBV12-4 to TRBJ1-5; possibly TRBD1 for D (6 bases). The CDR3 runs to 14 residues. Trimming removed 3 bases from V and 1 base from J, with 7 bases in between. CDR3 amino acids: CASSLTGSNQPQHF. CDR3 in DNA: TGTGCCAGCAGTTTGACAGGAAGCAATCAGCCCCAGCATTTT.

V usage is TRBV10-3 and J usage is TRBJ1-5; TRBD1 matches at 7 bases. The CDR3 extends over 15 amino acids. The ends lost 4 bases at V and 3 bases at J; junction bases unmatched: 6. Germline assignment: CDR1 ENHRY and CDR2 SYGVKD. The DNA of the CDR3 is TGTGCCATCAGTGGGCAGGGACAGCTCAATCAGCCCCAGCATTTT. Encoded protein: CAISGQGQLNQPQHF.

The rearrangement uses TRBV11-2 and TRBJ2-5; D is undetermined. Germline loops: CDR1 SGHAT, CDR2 FQNNGV. Trimming removed 6 bases from V and 5 bases from J, with 16 bases in between. There are 14 residues in the CDR3. The CDR3 DNA is TGTGCCAGCAGTCGGACCCTTAGGGCGGAGACCCAGTACTTC. It encodes CASSRTLRAETQYF.

The sample holds many counts of this clonotype. This chain links TRBV20-1 with TRBJ2-1; 10 nucleotides align to TRBD2. This CDR3 has 15 residues. Germline CDR1 is DFQATT and CDR2 is SNEGSKA (reference sequence). V was clipped by 1 base and J by 8 bases; unmatched bases: 8. CDR3 coding DNA: TGCAGTGCTAGAGCAGGGGTAGCGGGAGGACATGAGCAGTTCTTC. Protein product: CSARAGVAGGHEQFF.

This chain links TRBV5-5 with TRBJ2-7; 8 bases line up with TRBD2. J was trimmed by 2 bases and V by 1 base; bases with no gene match: 5. The germline V gene encodes CDR1 SGHKS and CDR2 YYEKEE (reference sequence). The CDR3 spans 15 residues. This CDR3 is CASSLRRGETYEQYF. CDR3 sequence (DNA): TGTGCCAGCAGCTTGCGGCGGGGGGAGACCTACGAGCAGTACTTC.

This clonotype was detected many times. The gene calls are TRBV12-3 or TRBV12-4 and TRBJ2-7, with 7 positions matching TRBD1. There are 14 residues in the CDR3. J lost 7 bases, V lost 7 bases, and 13 bases had no gene match. CDR3 in amino acids: CASTVTGASWEQYF. In DNA form, the CDR3 reads TGTGCCAGCACCGTAACAGGGGCAAGTTGGGAGCAGTACTTC.